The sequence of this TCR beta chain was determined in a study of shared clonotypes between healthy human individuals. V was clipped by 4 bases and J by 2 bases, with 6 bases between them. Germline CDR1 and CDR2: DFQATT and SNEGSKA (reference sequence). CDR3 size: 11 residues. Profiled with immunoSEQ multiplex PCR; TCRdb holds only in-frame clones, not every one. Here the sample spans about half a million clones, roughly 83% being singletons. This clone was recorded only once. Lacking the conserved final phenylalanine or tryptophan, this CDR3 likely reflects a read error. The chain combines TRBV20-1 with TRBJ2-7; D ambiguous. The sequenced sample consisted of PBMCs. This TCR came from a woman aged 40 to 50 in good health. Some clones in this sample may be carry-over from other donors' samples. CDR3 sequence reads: CSATYAYEQYL. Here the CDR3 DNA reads TGCAGTGCTACCTACGCCTACGAGCAGTACCTC.